Listed below are T cell receptor beta chains from one sample, sequenced in a study of blood T cell repertoires in COVID-19. Produced via immunoSEQ multiplex PCR; TCRdb's table is partial and in-frame only. The sample contains approximately 200,000 clones, about 83% of which appear only once. The sequenced sample consisted of peripheral blood. The receptor set was obtained from a person aged 70 to 85 with COVID-19, enrolled during active disease. Both conserved end residues are part of each CDR3. A D gene is named only where the DNA matches it firmly. Where a row states a size, it is once, few, many or the class of an expanded clone; other rows omit it.

j_call v_call clone_size d_call cdr3_aa cdr3_nt
TRBJ1-6 TRBV7-9 . . CASSLMGTANSPLHF TGTGCCAGCAGCTTGATGGGGACTGCTAATTCACCCCTCCACTTT
TRBJ1-5 TRBV7-3 . . CASSVKDSPVNSNQPQHF TGTGCCAGCAGCGTAAAGGACTCCCCGGTTAATAGCAATCAGCCCCAGCATTTT
TRBJ2-3 TRBV2 . . CASSEGTDLRTDTQYF TGTGCCAGCAGTGAAGGGACAGATCTGCGCACAGATACGCAGTATTTT
TRBJ1-6 TRBV27 . . CASSFILQDSPLHF TGTGCCAGCAGTTTTATCCTCCAGGATTCACCCCTCCACTTT
TRBJ1-2 TRBV7-8 . TRBD1 CASSLARTGGHGYTF TGTGCCAGCAGCTTAGCGCGGACAGGGGGGCATGGCTACACCTTC
TRBJ2-1 TRBV5-3 . TRBD2 CARSTVSGVFANEQFF TGTGCCAGAAGCACCGTCAGCGGGGTCTTTGCGAATGAGCAGTTCTTC
TRBJ1-6 TRBV29-1 . . CSVTFGLSNSPLHF TGCAGCGTGACATTCGGACTTTCCAATTCACCCCTCCACTTT
TRBJ1-1 TRBV18 once . CASSPPVRLPLTEAFF TGTGCCAGCTCACCACCGGTTCGACTGCCGTTGACTGAAGCTTTCTTT
TRBJ2-1 TRBV19 once . CASSGLGSGSYNEQFF TGTGCCAGTAGTGGACTCGGGAGTGGGTCCTACAATGAGCAGTTCTTC
TRBJ2-3 TRBV6-2/TRBV6-3 once . CASSFSVGELDTQYF TGTGCCAGCAGTTTCTCGGTGGGAGAACTTGATACGCAGTATTTT
TRBJ1-2 TRBV6-1 . . CASSESGVGGYTF TGTGCCAGCAGTGAATCGGGAGTCGGTGGCTACACCTTC
TRBJ2-3 TRBV28 once . CASSLSGVRDTQYF TGTGCCAGCAGTTTATCGGGGGTGAGAGATACGCAGTATTTT
TRBJ1-5 TRBV19 . TRBD1 CASSILDRGSAQHF TGTGCCAGTAGTATCCTGGACAGGGGGTCGGCCCAGCATTTT
TRBJ1-2 TRBV15 . TRBD1 CATSRGDRDSNYGYTF TGTGCCACCAGCAGAGGGGACAGGGATTCTAACTATGGCTACACCTTC
TRBJ2-3 TRBV5-1 . TRBD1 CASSFGQGADTQYF TGCGCCAGCAGCTTCGGACAGGGGGCTGATACGCAGTATTTT
TRBJ2-1 TRBV2 . TRBD2 CASETGLDGEQFF TGTGCCAGCGAGACGGGACTAGACGGTGAGCAGTTCTTC
TRBJ2-1 TRBV9 . TRBD2 CASTTSGNGNEQFF TGTGCCAGTACTACTAGCGGGAATGGAAATGAGCAGTTCTTC